This T cell receptor beta chain was sequenced during a study of T-cell memory formation after mild COVID-19. About the research overall: In these data, TCR clusters were largely donor specific. Overall study results and limits: A subset of responding clones appeared in pre-infection memory, suggesting cross-reactive memory joined.

The 5'RACE method, run with constant-segment primers, produced TCR alpha and TCR beta cDNA libraries (carrying sample barcodes and UMIs). TCRdb reprocessed the 5' RACE reads via MiXCR and lists one record per CDR3 protein. This table holds some 160,000 distinct CDR3 sequences, 10% to 15% found once. V gave up 2 bases and J gave up 4 bases; unmatched junction bases: 5. This CDR3 is built from 16 residues. Looked up from germline, CDR1 is SGHRS and CDR2 is YFSETQ. This clonotype was recorded at least ten times. Its target is not known. This sequence joins TRBV5-1 and TRBJ2-2, with TRBD1 identical over 10 bases. The sequence came from a young man who had mild COVID-19 (a few samples of this study predate the infection). Cell type and time point are not known. Sequencing was done on a sample of PBMCs or a T cell subset sorted from them (not recorded which). CDR3 DNA: TGCGCCAGCAGCTTTGCCGGGACAGGGGTCACCGGGGAGCTGTTTTTT. Protein sequence: CASSFAGTGVTGELFF.